The rows below give T cell receptor beta chains drawn from one sample of a study of regulatory dendritic cells for organ transplantation. TCRdb's copy holds only in-frame clones and misses some; the assay was immunoSEQ multiplex PCR. This table holds some 29,000 clones, 60% to 80% found once. Specimen: memory CD4+ T cells from blood. The source is a human donor in good health. Both conserved end residues are trimmed from each CDR3.

TRBV9	TRBJ2-3	ASSVDRVATQY
TRBV14	TRBJ2-1	ASSQSSSGGLNEQF
TRBV5-6	TRBJ1-1	ASSFLEQVNKATEAF
TRBV10-3	TRBJ1-5	AISEGQGDQPQH
TRBV7-2	TRBJ2-5	ASSGFGTQETQY
TRBV5-4	TRBJ2-7	ASSLSLAGIAEQY
TRBV19	TRBJ1-5	ASSRDSVVQPQH
TRBV9	TRBJ2-7	ASSVGGQGYEQY
TRBV28	TRBJ2-2	ASSLRTDANTGELF
TRBV6-6	TRBJ1-6	ASNSLTGSNSPLH
TRBV28	TRBJ1-2	ASSGGAGGYGYT
TRBV7-9	TRBJ2-1	ASRASGGSYNEQF
TRBV18	TRBJ2-1	ASSPLRSSYNEQF
TRBV2	TRBJ2-5	ASKAGTSVGTQY
TRBV10-3	TRBJ1-2	AISEGNYGYT
TRBV6-5	TRBJ2-5	ASSYATGVSVETQY
TRBV2	TRBJ2-7	ASSELAGISAYEQY
TRBV5-6	TRBJ1-5	ASSLAGLGGGWVSQPQH
TRBV30	TRBJ2-2	AWNGRVPGELF
TRBV7-9	TRBJ1-4	ASSPPRRGVLF
TRBV7-2	TRBJ1-1	ASSSEIQGKAF
TRBV4-3	TRBJ1-1	ASTIQLMNTEAF
TRBV11-2	TRBJ1-6	ASSWTGLGGDTSPLH
TRBV27	TRBJ1-6	ASRRQAGVENSPLH
TRBV30	TRBJ2-5	AWTGGTPSETQY
TRBV7-2	TRBJ2-1	ASSPQGQGSYNEQF
TRBV18	TRBJ1-5	ASSTGGNPASQPQH
TRBV6-4	TRBJ1-1	ASSDSTVLPGDTEAF
TRBV19	TRBJ1-4	ASSTGEEKLF
TRBV6-8	TRBJ1-2	ASSARVGYT
TRBV19	TRBJ1-2	ASNLGRYGYT
TRBV7-2	TRBJ2-4	ASSWGQSGNIQY
TRBV12-5	TRBJ1-1	ASGLEENTEAF
TRBV11-3	TRBJ2-7	ASSSGLAPYEQY
TRBV6-6	TRBJ2-5	ASSVDRATQETQY
TRBV6-5	TRBJ2-4	ASRSWTSGKNIQY
TRBV7-3	TRBJ2-6	ASSPSPSGANVLT
TRBV6-6	TRBJ2-7	ASSYAAGLAHEQY
TRBV18	TRBJ2-7	ASSPGPDTIYEQY
TRBV28	TRBJ1-1	ASAQGALGAF
TRBV30	TRBJ1-2	AWTQGYQTYGYT